Shown below are 11 T cell receptor beta chains from a single sample sequenced in a study of T cells in narcolepsy. Clones were read by immunoSEQ multiplex PCR, and TCRdb kept only the in-frame ones, dropping some. The data hold approximately 31,000 clones, with under 85% observed a single time. Sequencing was performed on CD45RA- memory CD4+ T cells from PBMCs. The source is a human donor with narcolepsy.

CDR3: CASSFNRDTEAFF. The CDR3 nucleotides read TGTGCCAGCAGCTTTAACAGGGACACTGAAGCTTTCTTT. The chain uses TRBV7-9 and TRBJ1-1, with D tentatively TRBD1 (6 bases). The CDR3 contains 13 residues. V was cut by 3 bases and J by 3 bases, with 8 bases left in between. CDR1 and CDR2 from the germline V gene are SEHNR and FQNEAQ (reference sequence). The whole variable domain, remainder taken from reference TRBV7-9 and TRBJ1-1, is DTGVSQNPRHKITKRGQNVTFRCDPISEHNRLYWYRQTLGQGPEFLTYFQNEAQLEKSRLLSDRFSAERPKGSFSTLEIQRTEQGDSAMYLCASSFNRDTEAFFGQGTRLTVV.

V is TRBV4-3 and J is TRBJ1-2; 7 bases align to TRBD1. Per germline, CDR1 LGHNA and CDR2 YSLEER. V shed 3 bases and J 4 bases; nucleotides not matched to a gene: 2. This CDR3 has 13 amino acids. CDR3 region: CASSQTGLYGYTF. The CDR3 nucleotides are TGCGCCAGCAGCCAGACAGGGCTCTATGGCTACACCTTC.

The V and J genes are TRBV4-1 and TRBJ2-6, with D uncertain. This CDR3 spans 17 amino acids. Germline CDR1 MGHRA, CDR2 YSYEKL. The ends were cut back, 2 bases at V and 0 bases at J, with 11 bases in the middle. CDR3 sequence: CASSQSESSSGANVLTF. As DNA, the CDR3 is TGCGCCAGCAGCCAAAGTGAAAGCAGCTCTGGGGCCAACGTCCTGACTTTC.

This clone was picked up one time. The rearrangement links TRBV27 to TRBJ1-3, with 7 bases matching TRBD1. The trim removed 5 bases at V and 1 base at J, leaving 11 bases unmatched. This CDR3 has 17 residues. Germline CDR1 reads MNHEY; CDR2 reads SMNVEV (reference sequence). The CDR3, as DNA: TGTGCCAGCAGTCCAACGACAGGGCCCCGTTCTGGAAACACCATATATTTT. Its protein is CASSPTTGPRSGNTIYF.

The rearrangement links TRBV5-5 to TRBJ1-1; 7 positions match TRBD1. CDR1 is SGHKS and CDR2 is YYEKEE in the germline V gene (reference sequence). The CDR3 is 14 amino acids. The V gene end was trimmed by 1 base and the J gene end by 7 bases; junction bases not matched to a gene: 7. The CDR3 sequence is CASSLYSGQVEAFF. For the CDR3, the DNA is TGTGCCAGCAGCTTGTACTCAGGACAGGTTGAAGCTTTCTTT.

The V and J genes are TRBV2 and TRBJ2-5, with 9 bases matching TRBD2. J lost 5 bases, V lost 7 bases, and 2 bases had no gene match. CDR1 and CDR2 from the germline V gene are SNHLY and FYNNEI. This CDR3 has 12 residues. In DNA form, the CDR3 reads TGTGCCAGCATCGCGGGAGGGGAGACCCAGTACTTC. Its protein product is CASIAGGETQYF.

This chain connects TRBV7-2 to TRBJ1-1; D remains unclear. There are 13 residues in the CDR3. Trimming cost V 1 base and J 5 bases, with 8 bases left between them. Germline CDR1 SGHTA, CDR2 FQGNSA. This CDR3 reads CASSLEIWTEAFF. CDR3 sequence (DNA): TGTGCCAGCAGCTTAGAAATCTGGACTGAAGCTTTCTTT.

This clone was found once. The rearrangement uses TRBV10-3 and TRBJ2-3; tentative D call: TRBD2 (5 bases). Trimming stripped 6 bases from V and 0 bases from J, with 13 bases between. Per germline, CDR1 ENHRY and CDR2 SYGVKD. This CDR3 contains 15 residues. The CDR3: CAISPRGGSTDTQYF. The CDR3 DNA follows: TGTGCCATCAGCCCCCGGGGTGGTAGCACAGATACGCAGTATTTT.

The chain combines TRBV30 with TRBJ1-1, with D tentatively TRBD1 (5 bases). Trimming took off 3 bases at V and 0 bases at J, with 11 bases between the two ends. This CDR3 comprises 14 residues. From germline, CDR1 is GTSNPN and CDR2 SVGIG (reference sequence). The CDR3 protein is CAWSRDAVNTEAFF. CDR3 DNA: TGTGCCTGGAGCCGGGACGCCGTGAACACTGAAGCTTTCTTT.

V usage is TRBV5-5 and J usage is TRBJ1-1; tentatively, D is TRBD1 (5 bases). CDR3 length: 15 residues. Trimming shortened V by 0 bases and J by 4 bases, and 13 bases separated the two germline ends. The germline V gene encodes CDR1 SGHKS and CDR2 YYEKEE (reference sequence). The CDR3 reads CASSLAVLGGTEAFF. The CDR3 nucleotides are TGTGCCAGCAGCTTGGCGGTTTTGGGGGGCACTGAAGCTTTCTTT.

This clone appeared once. The gene calls are TRBV18 and TRBJ2-1; 7 bases match TRBD1. The V segment lost 3 bases and the J segment 4 bases; nucleotides outside the gene matches: 6. CDR1 KGHSH and CDR2 LQKENI come from the germline V gene. CDR3 length: 15 amino acids. CDR3 in amino acids: CASSPRQGVYNEQFF. CDR3 coding DNA: TGTGCCAGCTCACCCCGACAGGGTGTTTACAATGAGCAGTTCTTC.